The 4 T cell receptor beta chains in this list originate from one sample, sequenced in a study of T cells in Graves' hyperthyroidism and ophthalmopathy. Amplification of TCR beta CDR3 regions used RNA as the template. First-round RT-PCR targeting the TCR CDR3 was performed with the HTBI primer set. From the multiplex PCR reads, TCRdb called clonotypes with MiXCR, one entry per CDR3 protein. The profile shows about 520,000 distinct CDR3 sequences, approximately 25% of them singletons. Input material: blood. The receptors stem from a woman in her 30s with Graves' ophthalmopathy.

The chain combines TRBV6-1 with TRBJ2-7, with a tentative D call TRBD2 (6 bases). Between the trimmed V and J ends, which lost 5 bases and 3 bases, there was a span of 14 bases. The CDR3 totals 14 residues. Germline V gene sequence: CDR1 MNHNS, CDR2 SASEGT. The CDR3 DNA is TGTGCCAGCAGTACCGCGGAGGGAGACTACGAGCAGTACTTC. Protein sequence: CASSTAEGDYEQYF.

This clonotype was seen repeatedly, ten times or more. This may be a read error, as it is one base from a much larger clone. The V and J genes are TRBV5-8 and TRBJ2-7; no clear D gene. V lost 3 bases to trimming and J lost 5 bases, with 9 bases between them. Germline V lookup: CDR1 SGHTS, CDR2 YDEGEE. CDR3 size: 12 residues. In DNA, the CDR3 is TGTGCCAGCAGCTCCACAGAGAACGAGCAGTACTTC. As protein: CASSSTENEQYF.

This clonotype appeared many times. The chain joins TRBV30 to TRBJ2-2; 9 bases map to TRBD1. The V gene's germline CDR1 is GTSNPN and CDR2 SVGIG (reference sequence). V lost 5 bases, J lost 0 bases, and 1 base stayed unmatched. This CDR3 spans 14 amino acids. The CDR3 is CAWGTGPNTGELFF. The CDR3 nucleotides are TGTGCCTGGGGGACAGGGCCGAACACCGGGGAGCTGTTTTTT. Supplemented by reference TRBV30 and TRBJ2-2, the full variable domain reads SQTIHQWPATLVQPVGSPLSLECTVEGTSNPNLYWYRQAAGRGLQLLFYSVGIGQISSEVPQNLSASRPQDRQFILSSKKLLLSDSGFYLCAWGTGPNTGELFFGEGSRLTVL.

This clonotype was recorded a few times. The CDR3 region has the DNA TGTGCCAGCACCGAGCGGAGCAATCAGCCCCAGCATTTT. This gives the protein CASTERSNQPQHF. The genes are TRBV6-1 and TRBJ1-5; D is ambiguous. CDR1 and CDR2 from the germline V gene are MNHNS and SASEGT. V was trimmed by 7 bases and J by 1 base, leaving 8 bases between them. This CDR3 is built from 13 residues.